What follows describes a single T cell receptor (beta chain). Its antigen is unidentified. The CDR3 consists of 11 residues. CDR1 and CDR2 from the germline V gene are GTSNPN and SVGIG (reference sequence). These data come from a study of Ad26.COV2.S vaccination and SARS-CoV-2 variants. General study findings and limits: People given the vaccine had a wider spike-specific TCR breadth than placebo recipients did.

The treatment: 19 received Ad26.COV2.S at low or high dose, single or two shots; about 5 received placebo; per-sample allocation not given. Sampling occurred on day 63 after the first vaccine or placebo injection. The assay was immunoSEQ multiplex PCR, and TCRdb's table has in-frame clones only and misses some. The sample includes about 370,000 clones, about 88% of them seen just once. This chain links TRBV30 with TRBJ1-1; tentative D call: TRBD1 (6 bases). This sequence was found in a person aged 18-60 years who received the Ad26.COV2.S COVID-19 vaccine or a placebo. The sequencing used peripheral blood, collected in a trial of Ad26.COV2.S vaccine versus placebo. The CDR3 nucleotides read TGTGCTTCCGGGGACACCAAAGAAGCTTTCTTT. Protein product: CASGDTKEAFF.